Listed below are T cell receptor beta chains from one sample, sequenced in a study of control samples from healthy donors and cancer patients. The repertoire was sequenced with immunoSEQ multiplex PCR; TCRdb's copy has only in-frame clones and lacks some. The table records approximately 130,000 clones, around nine tenths of them present only once. What was sequenced was blood. Receptors originate from a man between 40 and 49 years old in good health. The CDR3 runs from the conserved cysteine through the conserved F or W. D genes are given only for firm matches. Size values are once, few and many counts, or a class for expanded clones, and some rows have none.

d_gene,v_gene,j_gene,abundance,len,CDR3nt,CDR3aa
.,TRBV7-6,TRBJ1-5,once,14,TGTGCCAGCAGCCCTGGACGGAGCAATCAGCCCCAGCATTTT,CASSPGRSNQPQHF
.,TRBV10-3,TRBJ2-3,.,16,TGTGCCATCAGTAGCCTTGGGGTTACTAGCACAGATACGCAGTATTTT,CAISSLGVTSTDTQYF
TRBD1,TRBV5-1,TRBJ1-1,.,16,TGCGCCAGCAGCTTGGCCCTGACAGGGGGTAGCACTGAAGCTTTCTTT,CASSLALTGGSTEAFF
TRBD2,TRBV13,TRBJ2-3,.,19,TGTGCCAGCAGCTTAATCAGCGGAGGAGCGGGGGGAAAGGGAGATACGCAGTATTTT,CASSLISGGAGGKGDTQYF
.,TRBV18,TRBJ1-5,.,13,TGTGCCAGCTCACTGGGGTTGGGCGGACCCCAGCATTTT,CASSLGLGGPQHF
TRBD1,TRBV19,TRBJ1-4,few,16,TGTGCCAGTAGAGACAGGGGTAGAGCAACTAATGAAAAACTGTTTTTT,CASRDRGRATNEKLFF
.,TRBV4-3,TRBJ1-3,.,17,TGCGCCAGCAGCCAAGGGGAAGGGGTGTCGTTCTGGAACACCATATATTTT,CASSQGEGVSFWNTIYF
TRBD1,TRBV13,TRBJ1-5,.,17,TGTGCCAGCAGCTTAGGAGCTACGACAGGGCTCAATCAGCCCCAGCATTTT,CASSLGATTGLNQPQHF
.,TRBV7-2,TRBJ2-1,.,16,TGTGCCAGCAGCTTCCGACAGGGGAGGGGTTGGTATGAGCAGTTCTTC,CASSFRQGRGWYEQFF
TRBD1,TRBV5-1,TRBJ1-2,.,14,TGCGCCAGCAGCTTAACAGGGGCTAACTATGGCTACACCTTC,CASSLTGANYGYTF
.,TRBV9,TRBJ1-3,.,14,TGTGCCAGCAGCGTAGCAGGGTGGGGAAACACCATATATTTT,CASSVAGWGNTIYF
.,TRBV4-2,TRBJ1-5,.,15,TGTGCCAGCAGCCAAGATATAAGGGGTGGGCAGCCCCAGCATTTT,CASSQDIRGGQPQHF
.,TRBV7-8,TRBJ2-2,.,14,TGTGCCAGCAGCTTCCTACAGGGTACCGGGGAGCTGTTTTTT,CASSFLQGTGELFF
TRBD2,TRBV3-1/TRBV3-2,TRBJ2-5,.,18,TGTGCCAGCAGCCACCGGGCACGGGCTAGCGGGGTGCAAGAGACCCAGTACTTC,CASSHRARASGVQETQYF
.,TRBV23-1,TRBJ2-1,.,15,TGCGCCATCACACTGGGGGTGTCCTCCTACAATGAGCAGTTCTTC,CAITLGVSSYNEQFF
.,TRBV6-5,TRBJ2-2,.,14,TGTGCCAGCAGGCCACAGGGAAACACCGGGGAGCTGTTTTTT,CASRPQGNTGELFF
TRBD1,TRBV27,TRBJ1-2,.,14,TGTGCCAGCAGCCGGACAGGGGGCTACTATGGCTACACCTTC,CASSRTGGYYGYTF
TRBD2,TRBV7-9,TRBJ2-1,.,16,TGTGCCAGCAGCTCCTCCATCGGGACTAACTACAATGAGCAGTTCTTC,CASSSSIGTNYNEQFF
.,TRBV2,TRBJ2-7,.,12,TGTGCCAGCACTCCAGACTACAGCGAGCAGTACTTC,CASTPDYSEQYF
TRBD1,TRBV7-9,TRBJ1-2,.,16,TGTGCCAGCAGCATATATAGGACAGGGCCTAACTATGGCTACACCTTC,CASSIYRTGPNYGYTF
.,TRBV5-1,TRBJ1-1,.,15,TGCGCCAGCAGCTCTGGGCCCGGAACGAACACTGAAGCTTTCTTT,CASSSGPGTNTEAFF
.,TRBV25-1,TRBJ1-2,.,14,TGTGCCAGCAGTGATTTCCGGGCAGGGAGTGGCTACACCTTC,CASSDFRAGSGYTF
.,TRBV3-1/TRBV3-2,TRBJ1-1,.,14,TGTGCCAGCAGCCAAGATTACAGTAACACTGAAGCTTTCTTT,CASSQDYSNTEAFF
.,TRBV5-6,TRBJ1-2,.,14,TGTGCCAGCAGCTTCTTAGACAGAAACTATGGCTACACCTTC,CASSFLDRNYGYTF
TRBD1,TRBV7-2,TRBJ1-1,.,15,TGTGCCAGCAGGCCGGGACAGGTGAAGAACACTGAAGCTTTCTTT,CASRPGQVKNTEAFF
.,TRBV6-1,TRBJ1-2,.,16,.,CASSALGTGGFYGYTF
.,TRBV7-2,TRBJ1-2,.,13,TGTGCCAGCAGCTATACAGGAGTCTATGGCTACACCTTC,CASSYTGVYGYTF
.,TRBV10-2,TRBJ1-2,.,14,TGCGCCAGCAGTGAATTGGGCCAGGGGTATGGCTACACCTTC,CASSELGQGYGYTF
TRBD1,TRBV2,TRBJ1-5,.,15,TGTGCCAGCACCTTCGGGACAGCTAGCAATCAGCCCCAGCATTTT,CASTFGTASNQPQHF
.,TRBV5-4,TRBJ1-4,.,16,TGTGCCAGCAGCTTGGGAACAGGGAGAAGTAATGAAAAACTGTTTTTT,CASSLGTGRSNEKLFF
TRBD1,TRBV24-1,TRBJ1-4,.,15,TGTGCCACCAGTGATGCCGGGACAGGGCTTGGAAAACTGTTTTTT,CATSDAGTGLGKLFF
TRBD2,TRBV7-3,TRBJ2-1,.,15,TGTGCCAGCAGCTTAGTAGCGGGACTCTACAATGAGCAGTTCTTC,CASSLVAGLYNEQFF
TRBD1,TRBV7-9,TRBJ1-1,.,14,TGTGCCAGCAGGTTACAGGGGGTAAAGACTGAAGCTTTCTTT,CASRLQGVKTEAFF
.,TRBV5-1,TRBJ1-1,.,14,TGCGCCAGCAGCTTGTCACAGGGAAACACTGAAGCTTTCTTT,CASSLSQGNTEAFF
.,TRBV7-9,TRBJ2-6,.,14,TGTGCCAGCAGCTCAGGGGTTTTCCCCAACGTCCTGACTTTC,CASSSGVFPNVLTF
TRBD2,TRBV7-2,TRBJ2-1,.,16,TGTGCCAGCAGCCCATCCCCTAGCGGGGGGGCCACAATACAGTTCTTC,CASSPSPSGGATIQFF
.,TRBV30,TRBJ1-2,.,14,TGTGCCTGGAGTTTAACAGGTGCCTACTATGGCTACACCTTC,CAWSLTGAYYGYTF
.,TRBV15,TRBJ1-1,.,14,TGTGCCACGGAGCCTAGACGGTTTGACACTGAAGCTTTCTTT,CATEPRRFDTEAFF
TRBD1,TRBV7-6,TRBJ2-7,.,16,TGTGCCAGCAGCTTGGGGTGGGGACAGGAGGACTACGAGCAGTACTTC,CASSLGWGQEDYEQYF
TRBD2,TRBV25-1,TRBJ2-7,.,15,TGTGCCACCGGGGTAAGCGGGGCCCTTTCCTACGAGCAGTACTTC,CATGVSGALSYEQYF
.,TRBV7-8,TRBJ1-2,.,16,TGTGCCAGCAGCTTAGAGAGGATCAGTTTAAACTATGGCTACACCTTC,CASSLERISLNYGYTF
.,TRBV30,TRBJ1-5,few,14,TGTGCCTGGAGTGTACGGGGGCAAAGTCAGCCCCAGCATTTT,CAWSVRGQSQPQHF
.,TRBV4-3,TRBJ2-1,.,16,TGCGCCAGCAGCCTCGTGGACGGGGGCCCTTACAATGAGCAGTTCTTC,CASSLVDGGPYNEQFF
.,TRBV7-2,TRBJ2-2,.,15,TGTGCCAGCAGCCGGCTCACGGGCGGGACCGGGGAGCTGTTTTTT,CASSRLTGGTGELFF
.,TRBV11-3,TRBJ2-7,once,15,TGTGCCAGCAGCTTAAGGAAGGTGGACTCCTACGAGCAGTACTTC,CASSLRKVDSYEQYF
.,TRBV19,TRBJ2-2,.,12,TGTGCCAGCACCGTTCAGGCCGGGGAGCTGTTTTTT,CASTVQAGELFF
.,TRBV7-2,TRBJ1-2,.,12,TGTGCCTCCCATGGGCCGCGTGCTGGCTACACCTTC,CASHGPRAGYTF
.,TRBV2,TRBJ1-4,.,13,TGTGCCAGCAGCTTTCGTTATAATGAAAAACTGTTTTTT,CASSFRYNEKLFF
TRBD2,TRBV7-6,TRBJ2-2,.,17,TGTGCCAGCAGCTTTAGCGGGGGGGCCGGGAGCACCGGGGAGCTGTTTTTT,CASSFSGGAGSTGELFF
.,TRBV24-1,TRBJ2-2,.,15,TGTGCCACCAGTGACCCTACTGGGACCCGCGGGGAGCTGTTTTTT,CATSDPTGTRGELFF